What follows is one T cell receptor (beta chain) and its context. The data were taken from a study of identical twins. TCRdb re-analysed the 5' RACE reads in MiXCR, keeping a single row per CDR3 protein. The sample lists 450,000 or so distinct CDR3 sequences; around a sixth were seen once. Germline V gives CDR1 SGHRS, CDR2 YFSETQ. The CDR3 loop spans 14 amino acids. The V gene lost 2 bases and the J gene lost 2 bases, with 9 bases spanning the gap. Sequencing input: naive T cells sorted from blood. The sequence was collected from a man over 45 in good health. V usage is TRBV5-1 and J usage is TRBJ2-3; no clear D. The CDR3 here is CASSLGPPTDTQYF. Written as DNA, the CDR3 is TGCGCCAGCAGCTTAGGCCCCCCCACAGATACGCAGTATTTT.